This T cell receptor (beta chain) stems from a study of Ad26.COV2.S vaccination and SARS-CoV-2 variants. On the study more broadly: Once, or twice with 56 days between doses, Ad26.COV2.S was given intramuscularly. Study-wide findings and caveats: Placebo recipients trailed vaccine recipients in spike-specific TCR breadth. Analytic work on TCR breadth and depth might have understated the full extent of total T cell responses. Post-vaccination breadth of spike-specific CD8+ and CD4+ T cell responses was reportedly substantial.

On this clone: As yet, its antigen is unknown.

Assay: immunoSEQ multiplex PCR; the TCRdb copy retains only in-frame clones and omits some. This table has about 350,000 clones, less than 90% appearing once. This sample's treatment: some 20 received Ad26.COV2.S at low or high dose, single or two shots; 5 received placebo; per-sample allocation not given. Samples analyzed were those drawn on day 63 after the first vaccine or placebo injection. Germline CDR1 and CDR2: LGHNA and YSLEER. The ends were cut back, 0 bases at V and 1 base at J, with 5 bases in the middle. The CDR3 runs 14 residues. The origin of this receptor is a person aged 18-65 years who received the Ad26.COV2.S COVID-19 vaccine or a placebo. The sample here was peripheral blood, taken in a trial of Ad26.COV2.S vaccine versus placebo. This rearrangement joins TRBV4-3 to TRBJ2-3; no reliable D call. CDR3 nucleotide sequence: TGCGCCAGCAGCCAAGATAGAGGCACAGATACGCAGTATTTT. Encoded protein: CASSQDRGTDTQYF.